The source of this TCR beta chain is a study of immune evolution from preneoplasia to lung adenocarcinoma. V dropped 5 bases and J dropped 10 bases, with 18 bases sitting between them. Germline V lookup: CDR1 GTSNPN, CDR2 SVGIG (reference sequence). The CDR3 extends over 14 amino acids. Profiling relied on immunoSEQ multiplex PCR, and the TCRdb table lists in-frame clones only, not all of them. In the table there are 10,000 to 13,000 clones, roughly four fifths of which are singletons. This clone turned up a few times. Premalignant or tumor cells were enriched by macro-dissection after pathologic assessment.

Sample: FFPE minimally invasive lung adenocarcinoma tissue. The V call is TRBV30, the J call TRBJ1-6; D gene unclear. This TCR came from a person between 65 and 79 years old with lung adenocarcinoma. CDR3 bases: TGTGCCTGGTGTTCGCTCCCGGCCGGGTCACCCCTCCACTTT. It codes for CAWCSLPAGSPLHF.